These T cell receptor beta chains were read from a single sample in a study of cytomegalovirus exposure and HLA in healthy donors. Sequenced by immunoSEQ multiplex PCR; TCRdb stores in-frame clones only, minus some. Of about 130,000 clones listed, around 70% were seen once; the top ten hold around 1.6%. The specimen sequenced was PBMCs. The origin of the receptors is a man aged 30-40 years in good health and CMV-seropositive. Both conserved end residues are part of each CDR3. The D gene is left open where the match is weak. Clone size is shown for a subset of rows, as once, few, many or a class of expanded clone.

size | J | D | V | CDR3 | DNA
NA | TRBJ2-1 | NA | TRBV28 | CASSLRLTAYNEQFF | TGTGCCAGCAGTTTACGACTAACAGCCTACAATGAGCAGTTCTTC
NA | TRBJ2-5 | TRBD2 | TRBV7-2 | CASSPRGSGISNF | TGTGCCAGCAGCCCGCGGGGTAGCGGGATTAGCAACTTC
NA | TRBJ1-1 | NA | TRBV5-6 | CASSLALGGTEAFF | TGTGCCAGCAGCTTGGCCCTCGGGGGGACTGAAGCTTTCTTT
few | TRBJ2-1 | TRBD1 | TRBV5-1 | CASSLVAWDSGNEQFF | TGCGCCAGCAGCTTGGTGGCCTGGGACAGTGGCAATGAGCAGTTCTTC
NA | TRBJ1-2 | TRBD1 | TRBV6-1 | CASSESGTGDYGYTF | TGTGCCAGCAGTGAAAGTGGGACAGGGGACTATGGCTACACCTTC
NA | TRBJ1-3 | NA | TRBV5-6 | CASSFLPSGNTIYF | TGTGCCAGCAGCTTTCTACCCTCTGGAAACACCATATATTTT
NA | TRBJ2-3 | NA | TRBV7-9 | CASSMADRINFTDTQYF | TGTGCCAGCAGCATGGCCGACAGGATAAATTTCACAGATACGCAGTATTTT
NA | TRBJ2-1 | TRBD2 | TRBV5-4 | CAATASGRAVPNEQFF | TGTGCCGCGACGGCTAGCGGGAGGGCCGTACCAAATGAGCAGTTCTTC
NA | TRBJ1-2 | TRBD1 | TRBV7-9 | CASSYGGQGNIYGYTF | TGTGCCAGCAGCTACGGGGGACAGGGGAATATCTATGGCTACACCTTC
NA | TRBJ2-3 | TRBD1 | TRBV5-1 | CASSSGTASINTDTQYF | TGCGCCAGCAGCTCCGGGACAGCCTCGATTAACACAGATACGCAGTATTTT
NA | TRBJ1-1 | TRBD1 | TRBV5-1 | CASSLDPTGMGTEAFF | TGCGCCAGCAGCTTGGACCCGACAGGGATGGGCACTGAAGCTTTCTTT
NA | TRBJ2-1 | NA | TRBV9 | CASSVVGWGGNNEQFF | TGTGCCAGCAGCGTAGTGGGTTGGGGCGGAAACAATGAGCAGTTCTTC
NA | TRBJ1-6 | TRBD1 | TRBV6-1 | CASSVTGTGFSPLHF | TGTGCCAGCAGTGTCACCGGGACAGGGTTTTCACCCCTCCACTTT
NA | TRBJ2-2 | NA | TRBV7-9 | CASSLSWTDYTGELFF | TGTGCCAGCAGCTTGTCCTGGACAGACTACACCGGGGAGCTGTTTTTT
few | TRBJ2-7 | TRBD1 | TRBV28 | CASSDPGQGSYEQYF | TGTGCCAGCAGCGATCCGGGACAGGGGTCCTACGAGCAGTACTTC
NA | TRBJ2-7 | NA | TRBV29-1 | CSVDSGIHEQYF | TGCAGCGTTGACTCAGGGATCCACGAGCAGTACTTC
NA | TRBJ2-1 | TRBD1 | TRBV6-5 | CASSYSRDRELEQFF | TGTGCCAGCAGTTACTCGCGGGACAGGGAACTTGAGCAGTTCTTC
NA | TRBJ2-1 | TRBD2 | TRBV5-1 | CASSLAGLAVNEQFF | TGCGCCAGCAGCTTGGCGGGACTAGCGGTTAATGAGCAGTTCTTC
NA | TRBJ2-5 | NA | TRBV5-1 | CASSSSPDEDQETQYF | TGCGCCAGCAGCTCCTCCCCCGACGAGGACCAAGAGACCCAGTACTTC
NA | TRBJ1-1 | NA | TRBV6-5 | CASSYGWGVNTEAFF | TGTGCCAGCAGTTACGGATGGGGGGTGAACACTGAAGCTTTCTTT
NA | TRBJ1-2 | NA | TRBV4-2 | CASSQDAGSYTF | TGTGCCAGCAGCCAAGATGCAGGGAGCTACACCTTC
NA | TRBJ2-1 | TRBD2 | TRBV6-4 | CASSDGLAGDNEQFF | TGTGCCAGCAGTGACGGGCTAGCGGGAGATAATGAGCAGTTCTTC
few | TRBJ2-7 | TRBD1 | TRBV18 | CASSPPATGGEQYF | TGTGCCAGCTCACCACCTGCGACAGGGGGCGAGCAGTACTTC
few | TRBJ1-5 | TRBD1 | TRBV2 | CASSERQGAYSNQPQHF | TGTGCCAGCAGCGAGCGACAGGGGGCCTATAGCAATCAGCCCCAGCATTTT
NA | TRBJ2-1 | NA | TRBV4-1 | CASSQEIERTYNEQFF | TGCGCCAGCAGCCAAGAGATCGAGCGTACTTACAATGAGCAGTTCTTC
few | TRBJ2-3 | NA | TRBV6-1 | CASSERPGGTDTQYF | TGTGCCAGCAGTGAGCGCCCGGGTGGCACAGATACGCAGTATTTT
NA | TRBJ2-5 | NA | TRBV11-2 | CASSLSETQYF | TGTGCCAGCAGCTTATCGGAGACCCAGTACTTC
few | TRBJ1-3 | TRBD1 | TRBV6-1 | CASSADRGSDTIYF | TGTGCCAGCAGTGCCGACAGGGGGTCGGACACCATATATTTT
few | TRBJ2-1 | NA | TRBV5-1 | CASSGADYNEQFF | TGCGCCAGCAGCGGGGCGGACTACAATGAGCAGTTCTTC
few | TRBJ1-2 | TRBD1 | TRBV13 | CASSSHLTGDFYGYTF | TGTGCCAGCAGCTCCCATTTGACAGGGGATTTTTATGGCTACACCTTC
NA | TRBJ2-3 | TRBD2 | TRBV2 | CASSPSGTSGRFSTDTQYF | TGTGCCAGCAGTCCTTCCGGGACTAGCGGGAGGTTCAGCACAGATACGCAGTATTTT
NA | TRBJ2-7 | TRBD2 | TRBV11-2 | CASSSQLAGAYEQYF | TGTGCCAGCAGCTCCCAACTAGCGGGAGCCTACGAGCAGTACTTC
few | TRBJ1-5 | NA | TRBV6-1 | CASSEAGQPQHF | TGTGCCAGCAGTGAAGCCGGTCAGCCCCAGCATTTT
NA | TRBJ2-1 | TRBD2 | TRBV7-8 | CASSSLLISGRGGRYEQFF | TGTGCCAGCAGCTCCCTTCTTATAAGCGGGAGGGGGGGGCGGTATGAGCAGTTCTTC
NA | TRBJ1-5 | NA | TRBV27 | CASSLLFGQPQHF | TGTGCCAGCAGTTTACTATTTGGTCAGCCCCAGCATTTT
NA | TRBJ1-2 | NA | TRBV28 | CASSPQNNYGYTF | TGTGCCAGCAGTCCACAGAATAACTATGGCTACACCTTC
few | TRBJ2-7 | TRBD1 | TRBV9 | CASSPRTGTLSYEQYF | TGTGCCAGCAGCCCCCGGACAGGGACCTTATCCTACGAGCAGTACTTC
NA | TRBJ2-1 | NA | TRBV21-1 | CASSPGRLAGDNEQFF | TGTGCCAGCAGCCCCGGTAGACTAGCGGGCGACAATGAGCAGTTCTTC
NA | TRBJ2-7 | TRBD2 | TRBV29-1 | CSAGGAGGRIPYEQYF | TGCAGCGCTGGGGGAGCGGGAGGTCGTATCCCCTACGAGCAGTACTTC
few | TRBJ2-1 | TRBD2 | TRBV2 | CALGASGSYNEQFF | TGCGCCCTCGGGGCTAGCGGGAGCTACAATGAGCAGTTCTTC
NA | TRBJ1-4 | TRBD1 | TRBV28 | CASSTGYLEKLFF | TGTGCCAGCTCGACAGGGTACCTAGAAAAACTGTTTTTT
few | TRBJ1-2 | TRBD1 | TRBV7-3 | CASSPGTGQFWGYTF | TGTGCCAGCAGCCCCGGGACAGGGCAATTCTGGGGCTACACCTTC
NA | TRBJ2-7 | NA | TRBV7-6 | CASSLRDSSYEQYF | TGTGCCAGCAGCTTGCGGGATAGCTCCTACGAGCAGTACTTC
NA | TRBJ1-4 | TRBD1 | TRBV6-1 | CASSAGQGVEKLFF | TGTGCCAGCAGTGCGGGACAGGGGGTAGAAAAACTGTTTTTT
NA | TRBJ2-4 | TRBD2 | TRBV5-1 | CASRLSGSQNIQYF | TGCGCCAGCAGACTTAGCGGGAGTCAAAACATTCAGTACTTC
NA | TRBJ2-2 | TRBD2 | TRBV6-1 | CASTRGTSETGELFF | TGTGCCAGCACTCGGGGGACTAGCGAAACCGGGGAGCTGTTTTTT
NA | TRBJ2-1 | TRBD2 | TRBV2 | CASSLGLAGYNEQFF | TGTGCCAGCAGTCTCGGACTAGCGGGCTACAATGAGCAGTTCTTC
NA | TRBJ2-7 | NA | TRBV10-3 | CAIEDSTSYEQYF | TGTGCCATCGAGGACAGTACCTCCTACGAGCAGTACTTC
few | TRBJ1-3 | NA | TRBV27 | CASIAPSGNTIYF | TGTGCCAGCATAGCACCCTCTGGAAACACCATATATTTT
NA | TRBJ1-1 | TRBD1 | TRBV5-3 | CARPDRENTEAFF | TGTGCCAGACCGGACAGGGAGAACACTGAAGCTTTCTTT
once | TRBJ2-3 | TRBD2 | TRBV9 | CASSSGLAGVTDTQYF | TGTGCCAGCAGCTCCGGACTAGCGGGAGTCACAGATACGCAGTATTTT
NA | TRBJ2-5 | TRBD2 | TRBV9 | CASSVGAGGPGATQYF | TGTGCCAGCAGCGTAGGGGCGGGAGGGCCAGGTGCGACCCAGTACTTC
NA | TRBJ1-2 | TRBD1 | TRBV6-1 | CASGEGTAGGNGYTF | TGTGCCAGCGGTGAAGGTACGGCAGGGGGCAATGGCTACACCTTC
NA | TRBJ1-5 | NA | TRBV5-6 | CASSFGADPGQPQHF | TGTGCCAGCAGCTTTGGAGCTGATCCGGGACAGCCCCAGCATTTT